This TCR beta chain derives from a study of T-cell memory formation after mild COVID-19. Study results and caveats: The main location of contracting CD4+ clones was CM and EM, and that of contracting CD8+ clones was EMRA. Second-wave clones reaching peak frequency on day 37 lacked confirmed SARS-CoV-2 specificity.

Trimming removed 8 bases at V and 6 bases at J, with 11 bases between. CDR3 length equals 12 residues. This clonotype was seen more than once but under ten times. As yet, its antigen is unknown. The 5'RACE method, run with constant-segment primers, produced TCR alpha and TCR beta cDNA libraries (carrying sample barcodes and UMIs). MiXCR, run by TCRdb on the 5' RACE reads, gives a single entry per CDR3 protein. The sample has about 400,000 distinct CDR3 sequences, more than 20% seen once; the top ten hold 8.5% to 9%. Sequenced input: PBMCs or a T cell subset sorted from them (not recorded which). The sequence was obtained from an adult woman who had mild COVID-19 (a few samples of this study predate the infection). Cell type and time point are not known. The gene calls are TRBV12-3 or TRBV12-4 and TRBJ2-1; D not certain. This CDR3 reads CASLSNANEQFF. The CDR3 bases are TGTGCCAGCTTGAGTAACGCCAATGAGCAGTTCTTC.